This TCR beta chain was profiled in a study of blood T cells in healthy people across ages. Worth noting for this clonotype: What it binds is not known.

A sample-barcoded 5' primer and a J-beta primer mix were used in a second PCR of roughly 6 to 12 cycles. Tagging of each cDNA molecule was performed by a template-switch adaptor with 12 random nucleotides. MiXCR was run by TCRdb on the 5' RACE reads, yielding one entry per CDR3 protein. This table holds over 600,000 distinct CDR3 sequences, around 50% found once. This CDR3 has 16 residues. V lost 5 bases to trimming and J lost 2 bases, with 17 bases between them. Study-wide results and caveats: Per million T cells, the diversity of TCR beta decreased roughly linearly as age advanced.

The rearrangement links TRBV12-3 or TRBV12-4 to TRBJ2-3, with D possibly TRBD2 on 6 matching bases. The source of this sequence is a man older than 75 in good health. The sequencing sample was made of blood. The CDR3 is CASSPHGAGITDTQYF. The CDR3 DNA reads as TGTGCCAGCAGTCCCCATGGAGCGGGCATCACAGATACGCAGTATTTT.